This T cell receptor beta chain was sequenced during a study of shared clonotypes between healthy human individuals (dated by TCRdb to between 2020 and 2021). General notes on the study: A couple of women and a few men aged 18 to 49 years were included in the cohort. Per donor, three plates each were used for CD4 naive and CD4 memory, two for CD8 naive, and one for CD8 memory. To increase sequencing depth and limit assay-specific biases, different laboratories used diverse techniques to prepare libraries and sequence TCR repertoires. Between about 0.94 and 10 billion PBMCs per donor were obtained by leukapheresis. To estimate repertoire size and how much clonotypes are shared between individuals, the study performed deep sequencing of blood TCR repertoires from roughly five healthy adults. Broader findings and caveats from the paper: Only blood was sampled, and tissue TCR repertoires likely differ from those in blood. Pairwise subsampling led to the expectation that sequencing depth would affect the degree of clonotype sharing among donors. Approximately 5% of naive CD4, around 3.5% of naive CD8, 2.3% of memory CD4, and over 0.35% of memory CD8 clonotypes were shared across several donors. Because the study included only a small number of donors, the genetic and exposure-history diversity represented was limited. Compared with non-shared clonotypes, the clonotypes found in all four sorted-subset donors had higher generation probabilities. Estimated clonotype richness was generally larger for naive than for memory subsets. Rarefaction of sorted-subset datasets indicated incomplete sequencing despite the large sequencing depth.

Donors were healthy HIV-negative adults with no recently reported acute infections or vaccinations. Every donor was a Caucasian adult residing in Nashville, Tennessee, USA. CD4+ T cells were enriched by magnetic negative selection, after which naive cells were positively selected on CD45RA and the negative fraction was taken as the memory subset. After blood collection by leukapheresis, PBMCs were isolated using Ficoll-Histopaque density gradient centrifugation and then cryopreserved in the vapor phase of liquid nitrogen. Analytical flow cytometry was used to check the purity and quantity of every magnetically sorted T cell population. From each sorted fraction, genomic DNA was isolated and quantified by UV absorbance on a Nanodrop 2000c. The germline ends are 17 bases apart after V is trimmed by 7 bases and J by 10 bases. The CDR3 runs 14 residues from the cysteine to the phenylalanine. Only the CDR3 portion is preserved as DNA: 42 bases, with reading frame beginning at the first base. The CDR1 and CDR2 encoded by the germline V gene are MNHNS and SASEGT.

This clone was seen a handful of times. Its binding antigen is unknown. No qualities accompany the bases; no much larger clone lies one base away. Using the deep immunoSEQ assay, multiplex PCR amplified TCR CDR3 regions from genomic DNA. Extracted genomic DNA from each cell subset was spread evenly across all wells of several immunoSEQ 96-well plates, with each plate serving as a replicate. For sorted subsets, approximately 190 ng of genomic DNA, equivalent to around 30,000 T cell genomes, went into each replicate PCR. Purified libraries were measured with a Qubit 3.0 fluorometer, size-checked on a Bioanalyzer 2100, and measured again with the KAPA Library Quantification kit. Each immunoSEQ 96-well plate was sequenced on its own single-read 150-cycle Illumina NextSeq 550 flow cell. The authors processed their data as follows. Because only junctional sequences without quality scores were contained in the immunoSEQ output, filtering matching that applied to full-length reads could not be performed. To assign V/J genes and CDR3, sequences were annotated against IMGT germline references using PyIR, a Python wrapper for IgBLAST v1.9. Reads with weak V/J assignments (E-value above 1e-6), missing CDR3, stop codons, out-of-frame junctions, or ambiguous translated residues were removed. V3J clonotypes were defined as sequences sharing the same inferred V gene, J gene, and CDR3 amino acid sequence. Percentage overlap between repertoires was calculated by dividing the number of shared unique clonotypes by the size of the smaller repertoire. RTK rarefaction, the Chao1 estimator, and Recon v2.1 estimates of unobserved clonotypes were used to assess repertoire richness. Generation probabilities for all TCRbeta clonotypes obtained by the gDNA method from four donors were computed using OLGA. The table comes from immuneACCESS by way of TCRdb, which keeps in-frame sequences with V and J called. Part of the clones is missing from these tables; in studies checked, under half for an unresolved V gene and the rest for unknown reasons. V and J calls and clone size are as listed in that table; D and trimming were resolved from the DNA. The sample includes about 1 million clones, with 65% to 75% observed a single time. The ten largest clones take up around 1.5% of the sample.

The rearrangement combines TRBV6-1 with TRBJ1-6, with a weak D call of TRBD1 (6 bases match). This receptor was obtained from a man aged 18 to 30 in good health. The specimen sequenced was memory CD4+ T cells sorted from blood. The cell subset or site label on this specimen signifies: CD45RA-negative fraction. The CDR3: CASIDGGAASPLHF. The DNA sequence is TGTGCCAGCATTGACGGGGGGGCTGCCTCACCCCTCCACTTT.